This TCR beta chain was retrieved from a study of Ad26.COV2.S vaccination and SARS-CoV-2 variants. Repertoires were generated with immunoSEQ multiplex PCR, while TCRdb's copy carries only in-frame clones and drops some. The sample lists 500,000 or so clones; roughly 89% were seen once. CDR1 and CDR2 (germline): LGHNA, YNFKEQ. The CDR3 runs 12 residues. The treatment: about 20 received Ad26.COV2.S at low or high dose, single or two shots; about 5 received placebo; per-sample allocation not given. Sampling took place 63 days after the first vaccine or placebo injection. Worth noting for this clone: Sequence at one end of the junction differs from germline and may be a read error.

The receptor was derived from a person aged 18-65 years who received the Ad26.COV2.S COVID-19 vaccine or a placebo. The sample in question was peripheral blood, obtained in a trial of Ad26.COV2.S vaccine versus placebo. The chain is built from TRBV4-2 and TRBJ1-2; D not certain. The DNA of the CDR3 is TGTGCCAGCAGCCAAGAATACGGGGAGGCTTGCTTC. Translated, it gives CASSQEYGEACF.